This T cell receptor (beta chain) was recorded in a study of OX40 agonist ivuxolimab in advanced cancers. Across the whole study: At 65% to 90% male, the cohort had a mean age of 60 years, ranging from about 23 to 79.

Study results and limitations: Average numbers of expanded clones were greater in CD8+ T cells than in CD4+. Nonresponders included some who also had low normalized T-cell clonal expansion. Clonal expansion was seen in CD4+ and CD8+ blood T cells by week 6 at 0.1 to 3.0 mg/kg.

V trimming: 0 bases; J trimming: 7 bases; junction bases outside the gene matches: 5. This CDR3 region has 15 residues. Germline CDR1 and CDR2: SGHDT and YYEEEE. As to this clone: Its specificity is unknown.

The repertoire was sequenced with immunoSEQ multiplex PCR; TCRdb's copy has only in-frame clones and lacks some. This repertoire shows approximately 12,000 clones, 69% found once; its top ten account for about 11%. The TCR comes from an adult with an advanced solid tumor such as melanoma, head and neck, liver or kidney cancer. V and J are TRBV5-6 and TRBJ2-1; 9 bases are shared with TRBD2. Sequenced here: CD4+ or CD8+ T cells sorted from blood, sampled in a trial of the OX40 agonist ivuxolimab. In DNA form, the CDR3 reads TGTGCCAGCAGCTTGGAAGTAGCGGGAGCAAATGAGCAGTTCTTC. Its translation is CASSLEVAGANEQFF. Supplemented by reference TRBV5-6 and TRBJ2-1, the full variable domain reads DAGVTQSPTHLIKTRGQQVTLRCSPKSGHDTVSWYQQALGQGPQFIFQYYEEEERQRGNFPDRFSGHQFPNYSSELNVNALLLGDSALYLCASSLEVAGANEQFFGPGTRLTVL.